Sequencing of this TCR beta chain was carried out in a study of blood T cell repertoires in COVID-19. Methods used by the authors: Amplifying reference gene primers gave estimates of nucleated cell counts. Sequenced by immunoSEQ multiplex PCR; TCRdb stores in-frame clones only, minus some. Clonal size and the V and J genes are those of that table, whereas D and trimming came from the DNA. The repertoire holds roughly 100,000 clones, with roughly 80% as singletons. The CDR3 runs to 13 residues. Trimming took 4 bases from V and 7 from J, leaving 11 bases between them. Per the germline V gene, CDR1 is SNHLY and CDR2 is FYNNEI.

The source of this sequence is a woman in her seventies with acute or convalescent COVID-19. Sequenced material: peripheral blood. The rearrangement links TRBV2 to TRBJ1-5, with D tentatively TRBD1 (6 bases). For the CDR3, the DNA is TGTGCCAGCAGTGTATTCCAGGGGCAGCCCCAGCATTTT. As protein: CASSVFQGQPQHF.